A single sample is the source of the 4 T cell receptor beta chains below, sequenced in a study of cytomegalovirus exposure and HLA in healthy donors. In the PCR, 60 Vbeta and 13 Jbeta primers were used. The data were produced by immunoSEQ multiplex PCR, yet TCRdb's version contains in-frame clones alone and is incomplete. The sample carries 150,000 to 200,000 clones, more than 80% recorded once. Sequencing input: PBMCs. Every receptor here comes from a woman aged 18-29 years in good health and CMV-seronegative.

The DNA of the CDR3 is TGTGCCAGCTCACCAACAGGGTGGCCACTGGAGGAAGAGACCCAGTACTTC. It specifies CASSPTGWPLEEETQYF. J is TRBJ2-5 and V is TRBV18; TRBD1 might be the D (6 bases). This CDR3 has 17 residues. Germline V lookup: CDR1 KGHSH, CDR2 LQKENI. V was shortened by 2 bases and J by 3 bases, with 19 bases between the two germline ends.

The chain is built from TRBV27 and TRBJ2-7, with 14 bases identical to TRBD2. This CDR3 has 14 residues. Germline V lookup: CDR1 MNHEY, CDR2 SMNVEV (reference sequence). Germline trimming cut 6 bases from V and 6 bases from J; bases unmatched to any gene: 4. The DNA for the CDR3 is TGTGCCAGCAGCGGGACTAGCGGGAGCCCCGAGCAGTACTTC. Amino acid sequence: CASSGTSGSPEQYF.

The V gene is TRBV7-9, the J gene TRBJ1-2; tentative D call: TRBD1 (5 bases). The length of the CDR3 is 15 residues. The germline gives CDR1 SEHNR, CDR2 FQNEAQ (reference sequence). V was cut by 3 bases and J by 1 base, with 12 bases left in between. The CDR3 coding sequence is TGTGCCAGCAGCTTCTTTCCAGGGATTAACTATGGCTACACCTTC. Protein: CASSFFPGINYGYTF.

The chain links TRBV18 to TRBJ2-5; tentative D call: TRBD1 (6 bases). Trimming pared 6 bases from V and 2 bases from J, leaving 13 bases between. There are 14 residues in the CDR3. Germline CDR1 reads KGHSH; CDR2 reads LQKENI. The CDR3 region is CASSGQSGQETQYF. As DNA, the CDR3 is TGTGCCAGCTCGGGACAATCAGGGCAAGAGACCCAGTACTTC.